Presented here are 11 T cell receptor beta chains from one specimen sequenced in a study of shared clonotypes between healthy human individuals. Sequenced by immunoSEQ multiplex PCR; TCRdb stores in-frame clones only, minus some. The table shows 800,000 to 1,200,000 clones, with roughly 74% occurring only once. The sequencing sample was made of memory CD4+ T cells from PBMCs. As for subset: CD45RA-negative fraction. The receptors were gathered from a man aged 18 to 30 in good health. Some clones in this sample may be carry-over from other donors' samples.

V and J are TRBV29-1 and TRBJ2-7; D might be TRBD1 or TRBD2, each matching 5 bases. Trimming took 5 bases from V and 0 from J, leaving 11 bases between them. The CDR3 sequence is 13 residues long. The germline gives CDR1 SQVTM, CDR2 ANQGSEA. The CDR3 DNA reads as TGCAGCGTTCGGGGACGGTCCTCCTACGAGCAGTACTTC. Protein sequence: CSVRGRSSYEQYF.

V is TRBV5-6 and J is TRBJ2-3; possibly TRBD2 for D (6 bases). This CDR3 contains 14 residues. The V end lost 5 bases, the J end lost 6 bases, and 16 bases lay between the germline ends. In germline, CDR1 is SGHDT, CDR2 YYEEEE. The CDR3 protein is CASSYGGGTDTQYF. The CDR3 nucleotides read TGTGCCAGCAGTTATGGTGGCGGGACGGATACGCAGTATTTT.

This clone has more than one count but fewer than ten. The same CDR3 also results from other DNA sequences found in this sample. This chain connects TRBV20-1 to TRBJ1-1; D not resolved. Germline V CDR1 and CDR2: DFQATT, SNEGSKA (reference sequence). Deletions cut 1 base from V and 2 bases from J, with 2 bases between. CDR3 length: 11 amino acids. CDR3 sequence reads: CSARVNTEAFF. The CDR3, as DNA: TGCAGTGCTAGAGTCAACACTGAAGCTTTCTTT.

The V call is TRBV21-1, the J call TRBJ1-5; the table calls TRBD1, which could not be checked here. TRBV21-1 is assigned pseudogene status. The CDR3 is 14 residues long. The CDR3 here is CASSKAGGWEPQHF. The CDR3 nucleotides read TGTGCCAGCAGCAAAGCAGGGGGTTGGGAGCCCCAGCATTTT.

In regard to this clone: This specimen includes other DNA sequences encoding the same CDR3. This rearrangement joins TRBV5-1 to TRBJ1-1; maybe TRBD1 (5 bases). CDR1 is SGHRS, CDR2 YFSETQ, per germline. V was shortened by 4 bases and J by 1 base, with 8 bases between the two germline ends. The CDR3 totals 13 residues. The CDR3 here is CASSQDRNTEAFF. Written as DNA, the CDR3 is TGCGCCAGCAGCCAAGACAGGAACACTGAAGCTTTCTTT.

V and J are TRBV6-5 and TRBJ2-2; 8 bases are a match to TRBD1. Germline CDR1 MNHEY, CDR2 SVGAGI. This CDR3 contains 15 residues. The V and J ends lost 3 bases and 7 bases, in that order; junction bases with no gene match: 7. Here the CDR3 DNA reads TGTGCCAGCAGTTATGCCCAGGGGGCCGGCGGGGAGCTGTTTTTT. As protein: CASSYAQGAGGELFF.

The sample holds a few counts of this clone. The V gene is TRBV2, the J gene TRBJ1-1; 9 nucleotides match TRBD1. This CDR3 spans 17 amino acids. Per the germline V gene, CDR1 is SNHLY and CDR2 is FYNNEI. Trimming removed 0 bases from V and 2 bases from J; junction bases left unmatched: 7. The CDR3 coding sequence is TGTGCCAGCAGTGAAGCGGGACAGGGTTTAGGTAACACTGAAGCTTTCTTT. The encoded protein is CASSEAGQGLGNTEAFF.

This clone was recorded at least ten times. The CDR3 DNA reads as TGTGCCAGTAGTCCTAGTGGGCGCGGGAGGGCAAAGAATGAGCAGTTCTTC. This translates into CASSPSGRGRAKNEQFF. The J gene is TRBJ2-1, the V gene TRBV19, with 9 bases identical to TRBD2. Germline V gene lookup returns CDR1 LNHDA and CDR2 SQIVND (reference sequence). V gave up 5 bases and J gave up 7 bases; unmatched junction bases: 15. The CDR3 is made up of 17 amino acids.

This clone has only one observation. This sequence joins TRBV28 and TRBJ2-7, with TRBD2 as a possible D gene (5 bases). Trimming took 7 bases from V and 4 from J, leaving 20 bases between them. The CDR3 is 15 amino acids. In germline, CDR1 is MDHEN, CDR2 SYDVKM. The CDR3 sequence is CASTPLDGIEYEQYF. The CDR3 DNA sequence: TGTGCCAGCACCCCGTTGGACGGGATAGAGTACGAGCAGTACTTC. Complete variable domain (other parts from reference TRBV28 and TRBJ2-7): DVKVTQSSRYLVKRTGEKVFLECVQDMDHENMFWYRQDPGLGLRLIYFSYDVKMKEKGDIPEGYSVSREKKERFSLILESASTNQTSMYLCASTPLDGIEYEQYFGPGTRLTVT.

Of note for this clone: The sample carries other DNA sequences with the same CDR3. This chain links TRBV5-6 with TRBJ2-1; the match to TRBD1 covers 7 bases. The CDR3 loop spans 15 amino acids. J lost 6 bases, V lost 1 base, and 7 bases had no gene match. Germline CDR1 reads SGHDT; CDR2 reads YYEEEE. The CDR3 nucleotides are TGTGCCAGCAGCTTGAGCCCTTCAGGGGGCAATGAGCAGTTCTTC. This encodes CASSLSPSGGNEQFF.

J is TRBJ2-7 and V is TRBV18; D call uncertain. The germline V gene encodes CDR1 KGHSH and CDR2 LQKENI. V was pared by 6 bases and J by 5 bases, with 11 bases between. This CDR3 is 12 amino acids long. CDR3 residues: CASSSPVDEQYF. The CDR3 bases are TGTGCCAGCTCCTCGCCTGTGGACGAGCAGTACTTC.